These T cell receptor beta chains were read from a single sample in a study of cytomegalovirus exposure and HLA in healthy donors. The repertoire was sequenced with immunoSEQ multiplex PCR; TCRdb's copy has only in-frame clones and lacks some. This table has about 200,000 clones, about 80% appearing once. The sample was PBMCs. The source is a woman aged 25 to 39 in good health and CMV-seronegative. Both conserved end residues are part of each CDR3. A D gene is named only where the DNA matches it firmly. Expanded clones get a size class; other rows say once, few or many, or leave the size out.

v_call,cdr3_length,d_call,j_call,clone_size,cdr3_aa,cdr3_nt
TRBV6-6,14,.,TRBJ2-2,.,CASIERGWVGELFF,TGTGCCAGCATCGAAAGGGGCTGGGTCGGGGAGCTGTTTTTT
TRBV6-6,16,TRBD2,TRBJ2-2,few,CASSQTSGRITGELFF,TGTGCCAGCAGTCAGACTAGCGGGAGAATCACCGGGGAGCTGTTTTTT
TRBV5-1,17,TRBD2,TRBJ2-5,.,CASSRPPVSGRAGEQYF,TGCGCCAGCAGCAGACCTCCTGTTAGCGGGAGGGCCGGGGAGCAGTACTTC
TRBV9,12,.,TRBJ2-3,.,CASSVDSYTQYF,TGTGCCAGCAGCGTAGATAGTTATACGCAGTATTTT
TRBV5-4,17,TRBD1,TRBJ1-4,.,CASSLRSSGQGGEKLFF,TGTGCCAGCAGCTTAAGGTCCAGCGGGCAGGGGGGTGAAAAACTGTTTTTT
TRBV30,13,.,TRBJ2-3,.,CAWSVQDTDTQYF,TGTGCCTGGAGTGTACAGGACACAGATACGCAGTATTTT
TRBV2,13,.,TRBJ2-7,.,CASKESLSYEQYF,TGTGCCAGCAAAGAGAGTTTATCCTACGAGCAGTACTTC
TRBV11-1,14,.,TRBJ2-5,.,CASSLESSQETQYF,TGTGCCAGCAGCTTAGAATCTAGCCAAGAGACCCAGTACTTC
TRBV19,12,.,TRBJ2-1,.,CASSIAGNEQFF,TGTGCCAGTAGTATAGCAGGGAATGAGCAGTTCTTC
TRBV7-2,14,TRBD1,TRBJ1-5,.,CASSVQGAYQPQHF,TGTGCCAGCAGCGTACAGGGGGCTTATCAGCCCCAGCATTTT
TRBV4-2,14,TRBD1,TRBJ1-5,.,CASSLQDRGPPQHF,TGTGCCAGCAGCCTCCAAGACAGGGGCCCGCCCCAGCATTTT
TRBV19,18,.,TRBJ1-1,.,CASSGMTGKRGMNTEAFF,TGTGCCAGTAGTGGGATGACAGGAAAAAGGGGGATGAACACTGAAGCTTTCTTT
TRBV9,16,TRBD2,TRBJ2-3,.,CASSVVSGRSTDTQYF,TGTGCCAGCAGCGTAGTAAGCGGGAGGAGCACAGATACGCAGTATTTT
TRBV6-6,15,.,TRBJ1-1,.,CASRTAGHAGTEAFF,TGTGCCAGCAGAACCGCGGGGCATGCTGGCACTGAAGCTTTCTTT
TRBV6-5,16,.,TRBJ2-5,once,CASSYLWQGKQETQYF,TGTGCCAGCAGTTACCTTTGGCAGGGCAAACAAGAGACCCAGTACTTC
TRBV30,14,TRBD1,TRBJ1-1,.,CAWSLTGLNTEAFF,TGTGCCTGGAGTTTGACAGGGCTGAACACTGAAGCTTTCTTT
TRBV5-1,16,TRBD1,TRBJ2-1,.,CASSLAPGQSYNEQFF,TGCGCCAGCAGCTTGGCTCCGGGACAGTCGTACAATGAGCAGTTCTTC
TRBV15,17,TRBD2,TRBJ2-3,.,CATSRDRLAVNTDTQYF,TGTGCCACCAGCAGAGACAGACTAGCAGTAAACACAGATACGCAGTATTTT
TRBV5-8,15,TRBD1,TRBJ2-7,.,CASSFLQGPSYEQYF,TGTGCCAGCAGCTTCCTACAGGGGCCTTCCTACGAGCAGTACTTC
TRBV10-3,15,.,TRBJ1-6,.,CAISELQGGDSPLHF,TGTGCCATCAGTGAGCTACAGGGTGGGGATTCGCCCCTCCACTTT
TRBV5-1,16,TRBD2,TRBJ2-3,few,CASVAGDRGWPDTQYF,TGCGCCAGTGTAGCGGGAGATAGGGGGTGGCCCGATACGCAGTATTTT
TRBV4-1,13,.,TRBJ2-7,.,CASSPREPYEQYF,TGCGCCAGCAGCCCCCGGGAGCCCTACGAGCAGTACTTC
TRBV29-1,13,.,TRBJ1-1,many,CSVEQNEGTEAFF,TGCAGCGTTGAACAGAATGAGGGCACTGAAGCTTTCTTT
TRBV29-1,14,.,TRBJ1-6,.,CSVRLGQSNSPLHF,TGCAGCGTTAGGTTGGGACAAAGTAATTCACCCCTCCACTTT
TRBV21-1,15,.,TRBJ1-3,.,CASSKCAGVENTIYF,TGTGCCAGCAGCAAATGCGCAGGGGTCGAAAACACCATATATTTT